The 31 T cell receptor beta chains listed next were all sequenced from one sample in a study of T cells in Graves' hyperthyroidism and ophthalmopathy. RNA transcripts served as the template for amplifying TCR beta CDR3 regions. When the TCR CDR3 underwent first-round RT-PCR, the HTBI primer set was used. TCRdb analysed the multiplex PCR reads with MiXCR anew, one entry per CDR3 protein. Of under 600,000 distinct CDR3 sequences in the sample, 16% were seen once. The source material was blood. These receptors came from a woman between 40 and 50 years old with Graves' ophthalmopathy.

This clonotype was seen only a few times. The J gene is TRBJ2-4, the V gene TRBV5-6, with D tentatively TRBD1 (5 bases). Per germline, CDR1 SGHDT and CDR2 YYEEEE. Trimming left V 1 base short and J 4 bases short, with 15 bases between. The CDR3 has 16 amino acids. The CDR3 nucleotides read TGTGCCAGCAGCTTGTGGCAGGGAACCGGTAAAAACATTCAGTACTTC. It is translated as CASSLWQGTGKNIQYF.

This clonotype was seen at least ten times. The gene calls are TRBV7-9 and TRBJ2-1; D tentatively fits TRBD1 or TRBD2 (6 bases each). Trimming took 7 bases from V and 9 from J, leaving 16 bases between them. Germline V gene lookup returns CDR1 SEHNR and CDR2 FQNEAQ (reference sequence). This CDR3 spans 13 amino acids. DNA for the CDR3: TGTGCCAGCACACCGGCCGGGGGCCTTGAGCAGTTCTTC. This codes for CASTPAGGLEQFF.

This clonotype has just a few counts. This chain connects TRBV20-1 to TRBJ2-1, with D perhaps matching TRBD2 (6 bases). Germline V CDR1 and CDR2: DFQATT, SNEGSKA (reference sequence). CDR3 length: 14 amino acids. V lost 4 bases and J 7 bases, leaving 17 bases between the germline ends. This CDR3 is CSATTSLDGNEQFF. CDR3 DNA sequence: TGCAGTGCTACGACTAGTCTGGATGGGAATGAGCAGTTCTTC.

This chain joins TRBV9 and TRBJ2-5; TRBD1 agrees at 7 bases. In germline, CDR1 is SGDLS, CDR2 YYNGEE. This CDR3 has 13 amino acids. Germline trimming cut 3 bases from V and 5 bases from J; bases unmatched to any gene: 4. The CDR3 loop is CASSGGGPETQYF. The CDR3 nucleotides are TGTGCCAGCAGCGGAGGGGGCCCGGAGACCCAGTACTTC.

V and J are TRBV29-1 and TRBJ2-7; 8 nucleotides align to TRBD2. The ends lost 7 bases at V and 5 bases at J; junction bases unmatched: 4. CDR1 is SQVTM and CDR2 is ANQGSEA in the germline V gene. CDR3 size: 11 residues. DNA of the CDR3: TGCAGCGCCGGGACTAGAAACGAGCAGTACTTC. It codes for CSAGTRNEQYF.

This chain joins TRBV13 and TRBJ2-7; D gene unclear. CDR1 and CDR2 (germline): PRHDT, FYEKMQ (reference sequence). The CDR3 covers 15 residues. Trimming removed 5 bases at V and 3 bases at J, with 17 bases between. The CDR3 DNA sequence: TGTGCCAGCAGCCCCCGTTGGAGCCCGAGCTACGAGCAGTACTTC. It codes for CASSPRWSPSYEQYF.

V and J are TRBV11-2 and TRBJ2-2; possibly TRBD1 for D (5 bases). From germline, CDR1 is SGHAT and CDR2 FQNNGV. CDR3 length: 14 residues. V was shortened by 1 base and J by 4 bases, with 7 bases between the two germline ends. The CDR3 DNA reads TGTGCCAGCAGCTTAGGACAGTTCACCGGGGAGCTGTTTTTT. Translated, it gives CASSLGQFTGELFF.

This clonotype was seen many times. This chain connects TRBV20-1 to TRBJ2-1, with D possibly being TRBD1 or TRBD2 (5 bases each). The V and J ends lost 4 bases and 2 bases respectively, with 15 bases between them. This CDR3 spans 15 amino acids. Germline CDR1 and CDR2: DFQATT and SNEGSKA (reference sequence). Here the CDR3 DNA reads TGCAGTGCTACCACCTGGGACCTAGCCTACAATGAGCAGTTCTTC. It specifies CSATTWDLAYNEQFF.

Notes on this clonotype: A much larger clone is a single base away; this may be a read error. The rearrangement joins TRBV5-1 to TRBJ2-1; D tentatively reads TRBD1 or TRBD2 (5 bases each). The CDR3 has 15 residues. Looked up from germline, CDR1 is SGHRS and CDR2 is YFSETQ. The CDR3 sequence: CASSLAQGPYSEQFF. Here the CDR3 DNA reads TGCGCCAGCAGCTTGGCGCAGGGACCATACAGTGAGCAGTTCTTC.

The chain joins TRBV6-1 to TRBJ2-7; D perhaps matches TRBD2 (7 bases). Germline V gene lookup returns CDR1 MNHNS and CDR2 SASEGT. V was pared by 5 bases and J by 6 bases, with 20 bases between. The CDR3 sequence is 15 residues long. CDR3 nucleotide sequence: TGTGCCAGCAGTTCCCTGGGGAGGGGAGGGGGCGAGCAGTACTTC. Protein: CASSSLGRGGGEQYF.

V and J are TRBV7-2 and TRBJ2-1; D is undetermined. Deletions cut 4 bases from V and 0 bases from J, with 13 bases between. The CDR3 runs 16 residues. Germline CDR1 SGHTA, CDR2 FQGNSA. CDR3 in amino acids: CASSSRSGSSYNEQFF. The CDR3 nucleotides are TGTGCCAGCAGCTCTCGTTCGGGTAGCTCCTACAATGAGCAGTTCTTC.

This chain's CDR3 is CASSARVWNTEAFF. CDR3 bases: TGTGCCAGCAGCGCCAGGGTTTGGAACACTGAAGCTTTCTTT. The gene calls are TRBV5-6 and TRBJ1-1; weak D call: TRBD1 (5 bases). Trimming took off 4 bases at V and 1 base at J, with 11 bases between the two ends. The CDR3 covers 14 residues. CDR1 is SGHDT, CDR2 YYEEEE, per germline.

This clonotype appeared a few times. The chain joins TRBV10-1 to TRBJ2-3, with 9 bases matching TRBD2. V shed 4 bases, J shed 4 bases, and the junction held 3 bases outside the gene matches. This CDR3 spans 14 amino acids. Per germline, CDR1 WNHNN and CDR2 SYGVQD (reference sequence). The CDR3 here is CASSASGKSDTQYF. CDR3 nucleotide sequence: TGCGCCAGCAGTGCTAGCGGGAAGTCAGATACGCAGTATTTT.

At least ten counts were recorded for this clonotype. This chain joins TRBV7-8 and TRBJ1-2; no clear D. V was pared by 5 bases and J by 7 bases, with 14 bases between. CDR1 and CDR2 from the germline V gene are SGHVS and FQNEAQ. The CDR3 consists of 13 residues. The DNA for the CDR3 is TGTGCCAGCAGCCGCCTTGGGAACGCTGGCTACACCTTC. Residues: CASSRLGNAGYTF.

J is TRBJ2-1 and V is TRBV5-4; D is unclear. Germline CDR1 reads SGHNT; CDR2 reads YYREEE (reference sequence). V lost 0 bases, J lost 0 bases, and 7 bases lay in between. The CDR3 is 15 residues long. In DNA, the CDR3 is TGTGCCAGCAGCTTGGCTGCAGTCTCCTACAATGAGCAGTTCTTC. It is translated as CASSLAAVSYNEQFF.

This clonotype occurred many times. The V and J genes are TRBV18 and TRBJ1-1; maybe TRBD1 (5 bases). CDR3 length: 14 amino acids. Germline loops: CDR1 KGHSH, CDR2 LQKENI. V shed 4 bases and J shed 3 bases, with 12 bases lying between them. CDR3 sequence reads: CASSHGGLDTEAFF. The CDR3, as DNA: TGTGCCAGCTCACATGGGGGTTTGGACACTGAAGCTTTCTTT.

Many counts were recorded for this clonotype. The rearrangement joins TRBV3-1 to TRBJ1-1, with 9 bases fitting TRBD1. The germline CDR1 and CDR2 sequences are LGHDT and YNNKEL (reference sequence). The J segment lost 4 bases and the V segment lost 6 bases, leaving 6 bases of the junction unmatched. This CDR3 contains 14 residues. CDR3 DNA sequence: TGTGCCAGCAGATCCGGGACAGGGTCCACTGAAGCTTTCTTT. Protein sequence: CASRSGTGSTEAFF.

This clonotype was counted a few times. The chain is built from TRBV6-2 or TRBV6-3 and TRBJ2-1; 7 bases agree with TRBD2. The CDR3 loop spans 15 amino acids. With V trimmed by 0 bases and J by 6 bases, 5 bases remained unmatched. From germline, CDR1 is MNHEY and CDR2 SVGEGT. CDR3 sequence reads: CASSYSSPGGNEQFF. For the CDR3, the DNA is TGTGCCAGCAGTTACTCCAGTCCGGGGGGCAATGAGCAGTTCTTC.

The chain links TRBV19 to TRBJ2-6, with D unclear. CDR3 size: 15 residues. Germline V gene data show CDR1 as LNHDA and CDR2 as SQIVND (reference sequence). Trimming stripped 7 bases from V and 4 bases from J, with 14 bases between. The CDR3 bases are TGTGCCAGTACACTTATGAAACTCGGGGCCAACGTCCTGACTTTC. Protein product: CASTLMKLGANVLTF.

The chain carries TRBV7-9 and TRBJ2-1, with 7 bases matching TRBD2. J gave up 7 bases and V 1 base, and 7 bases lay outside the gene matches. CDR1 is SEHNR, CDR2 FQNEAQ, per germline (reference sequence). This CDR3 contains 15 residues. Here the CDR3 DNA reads TGTGCCAGCAGCTTAGGGGGAGGGAGGGGTAATGAGCAGTTCTTC. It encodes CASSLGGGRGNEQFF.

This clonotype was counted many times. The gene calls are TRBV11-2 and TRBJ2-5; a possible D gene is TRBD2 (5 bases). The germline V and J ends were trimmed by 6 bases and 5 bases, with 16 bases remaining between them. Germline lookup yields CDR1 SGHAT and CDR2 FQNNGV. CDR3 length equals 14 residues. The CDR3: CASSPSRGWETQYF. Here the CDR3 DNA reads TGTGCCAGCAGTCCAAGTCGGGGATGGGAGACCCAGTACTTC.

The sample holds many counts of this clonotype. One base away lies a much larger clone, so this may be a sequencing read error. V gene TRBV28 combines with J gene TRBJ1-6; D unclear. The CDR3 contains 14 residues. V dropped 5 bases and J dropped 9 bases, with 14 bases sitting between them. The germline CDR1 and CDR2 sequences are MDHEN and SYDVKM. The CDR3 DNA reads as TGTGCCAGCAGTGGAGTGGGCGACGGTTCACCCCTCCACTTT. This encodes CASSGVGDGSPLHF. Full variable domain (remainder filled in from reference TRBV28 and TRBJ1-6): DVKVTQSSRYLVKRTGEKVFLECVQDMDHENMFWYRQDPGLGLRLIYFSYDVKMKEKGDIPEGYSVSREKKERFSLILESASTNQTSMYLCASSGVGDGSPLHFGNGTRLTVT.

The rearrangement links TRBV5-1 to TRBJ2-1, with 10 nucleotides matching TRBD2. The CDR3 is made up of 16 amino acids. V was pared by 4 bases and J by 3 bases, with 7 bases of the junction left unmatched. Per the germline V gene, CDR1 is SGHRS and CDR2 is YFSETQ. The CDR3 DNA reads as TGCGCCAGCAGCAAGGAGGCTAGCGGGAGCTACAATGAGCAGTTCTTC. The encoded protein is CASSKEASGSYNEQFF.

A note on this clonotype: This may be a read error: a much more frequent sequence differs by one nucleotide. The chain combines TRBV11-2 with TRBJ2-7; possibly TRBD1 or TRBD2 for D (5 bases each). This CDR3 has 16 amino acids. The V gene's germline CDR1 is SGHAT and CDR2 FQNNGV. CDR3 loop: CASSLIGAFLMNEQCF. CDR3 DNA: TGTGCCAGCAGCTTAATCGGGGCTTTTCTGATGAACGAGCAGTGCTTC.

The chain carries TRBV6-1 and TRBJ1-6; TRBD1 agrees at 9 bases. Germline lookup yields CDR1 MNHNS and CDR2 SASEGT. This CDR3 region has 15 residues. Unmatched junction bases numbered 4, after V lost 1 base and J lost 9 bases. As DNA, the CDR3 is TGTGCCAGCAGTGAAGGACAGGGGGATGTTTCACCCCTCCACTTT. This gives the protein CASSEGQGDVSPLHF.

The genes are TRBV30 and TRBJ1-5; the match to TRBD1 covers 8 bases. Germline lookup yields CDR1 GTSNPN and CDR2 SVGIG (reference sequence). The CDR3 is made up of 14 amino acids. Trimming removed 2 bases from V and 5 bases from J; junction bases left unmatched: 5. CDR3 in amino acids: CAWSPGQGYQPQHF. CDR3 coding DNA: TGTGCCTGGAGTCCCGGACAGGGATATCAGCCCCAGCATTTT.

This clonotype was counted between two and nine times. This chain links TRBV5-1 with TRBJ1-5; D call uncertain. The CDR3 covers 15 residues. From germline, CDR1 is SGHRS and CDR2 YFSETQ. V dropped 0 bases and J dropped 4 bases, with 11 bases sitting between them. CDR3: CASSLDPGYNQPQHF. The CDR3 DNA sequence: TGCGCCAGCAGCTTGGACCCGGGGTATAATCAGCCCCAGCATTTT.

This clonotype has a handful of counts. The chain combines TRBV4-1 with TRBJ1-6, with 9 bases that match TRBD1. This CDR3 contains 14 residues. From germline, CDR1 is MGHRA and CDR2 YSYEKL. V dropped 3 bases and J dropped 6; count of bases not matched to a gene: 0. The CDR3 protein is CASSQTGGNSPLHF. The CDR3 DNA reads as TGCGCCAGCAGCCAGACAGGGGGTAATTCACCCCTCCACTTT.

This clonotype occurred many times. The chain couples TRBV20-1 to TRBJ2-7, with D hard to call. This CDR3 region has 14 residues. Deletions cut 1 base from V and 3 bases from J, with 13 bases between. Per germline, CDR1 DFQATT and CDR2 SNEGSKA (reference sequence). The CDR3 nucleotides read TGCAGTGCTAGAGGTGACCGGATTGACTACGAGCAGTACTTC. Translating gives CSARGDRIDYEQYF.

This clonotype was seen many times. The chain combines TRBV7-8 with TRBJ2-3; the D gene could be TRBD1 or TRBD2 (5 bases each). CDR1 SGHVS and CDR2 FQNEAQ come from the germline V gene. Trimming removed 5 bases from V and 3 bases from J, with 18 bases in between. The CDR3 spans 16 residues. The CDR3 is CASSHAWGSDTDTQYF. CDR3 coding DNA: TGTGCCAGCAGCCACGCTTGGGGGTCGGATACAGATACGCAGTATTTT.

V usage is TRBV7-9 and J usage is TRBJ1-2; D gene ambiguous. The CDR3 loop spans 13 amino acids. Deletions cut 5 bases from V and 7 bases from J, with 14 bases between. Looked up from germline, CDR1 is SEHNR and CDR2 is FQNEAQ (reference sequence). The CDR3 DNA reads TGTGCCAGCAGCGGCGGGGATCGAGGTGGCTACACCTTC. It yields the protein CASSGGDRGGYTF.